The entry that follows covers one T cell receptor beta chain sequence. No alpha-beta pairing information exists for these sequences. Clones were sequenced by immunoSEQ multiplex PCR, and TCRdb holds only the in-frame ones, with some missing. The sample lists roughly 60,000 clones; about 86% were seen once. After removal of 3 bases from V and 6 bases from J, the junction contained 19 bases not matched to a gene. The germline gives CDR1 SGHTA, CDR2 FQGNSA. This CDR3 contains 19 residues. This entry comes from a study of T cells in tuberculosis. After thawing and overnight rest, PBMC were stained with GMM-loaded CD1B tetramer, viability dye and anti-CD3 for sorting. The CD1B tetramers carried C32 glucose monomycolate purified from Rhodococcus equi. Approximately 95,000 tetramer-negative cells were sorted from each donor.

Specimen: CD1b-GMM tetramer-negative cells sorted from PBMCs. This chain joins TRBV7-2 and TRBJ2-3, with 9 bases that match TRBD1. This TCR came from an adult woman with latent tuberculosis. CDR3 region: CASSFSAAPGQGTTDTQYF. The CDR3 DNA follows: TGTGCCAGCAGCTTCTCCGCGGCTCCGGGACAGGGAACAACGGATACGCAGTATTTT.